This is a list of T cell receptor beta chains from one sample in a study of blood T cell repertoires in COVID-19. Some clones are missing from TCRdb's copy, which holds only in-frame ones; the method was immunoSEQ multiplex PCR. The repertoire holds more than 150,000 clones, with roughly four fifths as singletons. The sample was peripheral blood. Receptors originate from a woman aged 40 to 50 with acute or convalescent COVID-19. Both conserved end residues are part of each CDR3. Each record gives: CDR3 protein, CDR3 DNA, V gene, clone size, J gene, D gene. The D gene is left open where the match is weak. Not all rows give a size; the values are once, few, many and, for expanded clones, a class.

CDR3: CAWTPRDRSNEKLFF
DNA: TGTGCCTGGACTCCGCGGGACAGATCTAATGAAAAACTGTTTTTT
V: TRBV30
size: .
J: TRBJ1-4
D: TRBD1

CDR3: CASSVDSSGGAISTDTQYF
DNA: TGTGCCAGCAGCGTAGATTCTAGCGGGGGGGCCATTAGCACAGATACGCAGTATTTT
V: TRBV9
size: .
J: TRBJ2-3
D: TRBD2

CDR3: CASSRDRVNTGELFF
DNA: TGTGCCAGCAGTCGTGACAGGGTTAACACCGGGGAGCTGTTTTTT
V: TRBV7-2
size: .
J: TRBJ2-2
D: TRBD1

CDR3: CASSQQGPGTAGETQYF
DNA: TGTGCCAGCAGCCAGCAAGGTCCCGGGACAGCCGGAGAGACCCAGTACTTC
V: TRBV11-2
size: .
J: TRBJ2-5
D: TRBD1

CDR3: CASRRASGNEQFF
DNA: TGTGCCAGCAGACGCGCTAGCGGCAATGAGCAGTTCTTC
V: TRBV6-5
size: .
J: TRBJ2-1
D: TRBD2

CDR3: CASSWAPSYEQYF
DNA: TGTGCCAGCAGCTGGGCCCCCAGCTACGAGCAGTACTTC
V: TRBV5-4
size: .
J: TRBJ2-7
D: .

CDR3: CASSLGARRGPNQPQHF
DNA: TGTGCCAGTAGTCTCGGGGCCCGGAGGGGCCCGAATCAGCCCCAGCATTTT
V: TRBV19
size: .
J: TRBJ1-5
D: .

CDR3: CSVPGQGWATEAFF
DNA: TGCAGCGTTCCCGGACAGGGGTGGGCCACTGAAGCTTTCTTT
V: TRBV29-1
size: .
J: TRBJ1-1
D: TRBD1

CDR3: CASNGGGELSGNTIYF
DNA: TGTGCCAGCAATGGGGGAGGGGAATTGTCTGGAAACACCATATATTTT
V: TRBV28
size: .
J: TRBJ1-3
D: .

CDR3: CASIPMILAGRQETQYF
DNA: TGCGCCAGCATCCCCATGATCCTGGCGGGACGCCAAGAGACCCAGTACTTC
V: TRBV10-2
size: .
J: TRBJ2-5
D: .

CDR3: CASSTGLYYEQYF
DNA: TGCGCCAGCAGCACGGGACTTTACTACGAGCAGTACTTC
V: TRBV5-1
size: .
J: TRBJ2-7
D: .

CDR3: CASSLSGGRAAEQFF
DNA: TGTGCCAGCAGCCTTTCGGGCGGGAGGGCCGCTGAGCAGTTCTTC
V: TRBV28
size: .
J: TRBJ2-1
D: TRBD2

CDR3: CASRIRGTAYNEQFF
DNA: TGTGCCAGCAGGATACGAGGGACAGCCTACAATGAGCAGTTCTTC
V: TRBV7-9
size: .
J: TRBJ2-1
D: TRBD1

CDR3: CASSPQGGSNQPQHF
DNA: TGTGCCAGCAGCCCCCAGGGAGGTAGCAATCAGCCCCAGCATTTT
V: TRBV7-9
size: .
J: TRBJ1-5
D: .

CDR3: CASSGAERGGETQYF
DNA: TGCGCCAGCAGTGGAGCGGAAAGGGGAGGTGAGACCCAGTACTTC
V: TRBV5-1
size: .
J: TRBJ2-5
D: .

CDR3: CASSISRDEQYF
DNA: TGTGCCAGCAGCATAAGCCGGGACGAGCAGTACTTC
V: TRBV7-9
size: many
J: TRBJ2-7
D: .

CDR3: CASSQDLLGLATYEQYF
DNA: TGTGCCAGCAGCCAAGATCTGCTGGGACTAGCGACATACGAGCAGTACTTC
V: TRBV4-2
size: .
J: TRBJ2-7
D: TRBD2

CDR3: CASSTLAASSYNEQFF
DNA: TGTGCCAGCAGCACACTAGCGGCTTCCTCCTACAATGAGCAGTTCTTC
V: TRBV6-2/TRBV6-3
size: once
J: TRBJ2-1
D: TRBD2

CDR3: CASSPGTGDGAFF
DNA: TGTGCCAGCAGCCCCGGGACAGGGGATGGAGCTTTCTTT
V: TRBV12-3/TRBV12-4
size: .
J: TRBJ1-1
D: TRBD1

CDR3: CASSDGVGQSNYGYTF
DNA: TGCGCCAGCAGCGATGGTGTTGGACAGTCTAACTATGGCTACACCTTC
V: TRBV5-1
size: .
J: TRBJ1-2
D: .

CDR3: CATNAGDPWETQYF
DNA: TGTGCCACTAATGCAGGGGATCCGTGGGAGACCCAGTACTTC
V: TRBV10-3
size: .
J: TRBJ2-5
D: .

CDR3: CSARAGETQYF
DNA: TGCAGTGCTAGAGCGGGAGAGACCCAGTACTTC
V: TRBV20-1
size: .
J: TRBJ2-5
D: .

CDR3: CASSRTSGVHKQYF
DNA: TGTGCCAGCAGCCGGACTAGCGGGGTCCACAAGCAGTACTTC
V: TRBV7-2
size: once
J: TRBJ2-7
D: TRBD2

CDR3: CAISESSGGEKLFF
DNA: TGTGCCATCAGTGAGTCGAGCGGGGGAGAAAAACTGTTTTTT
V: TRBV10-3
size: few
J: TRBJ1-4
D: .

CDR3: CASTYTNTGELFF
DNA: TGTGCCAGCACTTATACGAACACCGGGGAGCTGTTTTTT
V: TRBV27
size: .
J: TRBJ2-2
D: .

CDR3: CASRHRGGWNTEAFF
DNA: TGTGCCAGCAGACACAGGGGGGGTTGGAACACTGAAGCTTTCTTT
V: TRBV28
size: once
J: TRBJ1-1
D: TRBD1

CDR3: CASSFGVHTDTQYF
DNA: TGCGCCAGCAGTTTCGGGGTCCACACAGATACGCAGTATTTT
V: TRBV5-1
size: few
J: TRBJ2-3
D: .

CDR3: CASSAVAGGNQPQHF
DNA: TGTGCCAGCAGTGCGGTTGCAGGGGGCAATCAGCCCCAGCATTTT
V: TRBV2
size: .
J: TRBJ1-5
D: .

CDR3: CASSEAWSQGVVF
DNA: TGTGCCAGCAGTGAAGCTTGGTCTCAGGGTGTTGTCTTT
V: TRBV6-1
size: once
J: TRBJ1-6
D: .

CDR3: CASSSGTNQETQYF
DNA: TGTGCCAGCAGCTCAGGGACTAACCAAGAGACCCAGTACTTC
V: TRBV7-8
size: .
J: TRBJ2-5
D: TRBD2

CDR3: CASSPGEGTSRTYEQYF
DNA: TGTGCCAGCAGCCCGGGGGAAGGGACTAGCCGGACCTACGAGCAGTACTTC
V: TRBV3-1/TRBV3-2
size: .
J: TRBJ2-7
D: TRBD2

CDR3: CASSLGSTGYNSPLHF
DNA: TGCGCCAGCAGCTTGGGATCGACAGGGTATAATTCACCCCTCCACTTT
V: TRBV5-1
size: .
J: TRBJ1-6
D: TRBD1

CDR3: CASSLGLDEETQYF
DNA: TGTGCCAGCAGCTTAGGACTGGATGAAGAGACCCAGTACTTC
V: TRBV7-3
size: .
J: TRBJ2-5
D: .

CDR3: CASSYSPQGANTEAFF
DNA: TGTGCCAGCAGTTACTCCCCGCAGGGGGCCAACACTGAAGCTTTCTTT
V: TRBV6-5
size: .
J: TRBJ1-1
D: TRBD1

CDR3: CAWNRQVGTQYF
DNA: TGTGCCTGGAACCGACAGGTTGGTACGCAGTATTTT
V: TRBV30
size: .
J: TRBJ2-3
D: .

CDR3: CASRSPRSYNSPLHF
DNA: TGTGCCAGCAGATCTCCCCGGTCCTATAATTCACCCCTCCACTTT
V: TRBV28
size: .
J: TRBJ1-6
D: .

CDR3: CATSDHRDFHNEQFF
DNA: TGTGCCACCAGTGATCACCGGGATTTTCACAATGAGCAGTTCTTC
V: TRBV24-1
size: .
J: TRBJ2-1
D: .

CDR3: CAISEGTGDEQFF
DNA: TGTGCCATCAGTGAAGGGACAGGCGATGAGCAGTTCTTC
V: TRBV10-3
size: .
J: TRBJ2-1
D: TRBD1

CDR3: CASRGTGTDTQYF
DNA: TGTGCCAGCAGAGGGACAGGCACAGATACGCAGTATTTT
V: TRBV6-5
size: .
J: TRBJ2-3
D: TRBD1

CDR3: CASSLGPGQGPYEQYF
DNA: TGCGCCAGCAGCTTGGGGCCGGGACAGGGACCCTACGAGCAGTACTTC
V: TRBV5-1
size: .
J: TRBJ2-7
D: TRBD1

CDR3: CASSHSPSGREQYF
DNA: TGTGCCAGCAGCCATTCCCCAAGCGGGCGTGAGCAGTACTTC
V: TRBV3-1/TRBV3-2
size: .
J: TRBJ2-7
D: .

CDR3: CASREQGAGSPLHF
DNA: TGTGCCAGCAGGGAACAGGGGGCTGGGTCACCCCTCCACTTT
V: TRBV2
size: few
J: TRBJ1-6
D: TRBD1

CDR3: CASSRKTGGDAEAFF
DNA: TGTGCCAGCTCACGTAAGACAGGGGGCGACGCTGAAGCTTTCTTT
V: TRBV18
size: few
J: TRBJ1-1
D: TRBD1

CDR3: CASSATGGDQPQHF
DNA: TGTGCCAGCAGCGCGACAGGGGGCGATCAGCCCCAGCATTTT
V: TRBV9
size: .
J: TRBJ1-5
D: TRBD1

CDR3: CASSTLQRKETQYF
DNA: TGTGCCAGCAGTACCCTACAGAGAAAGGAGACCCAGTACTTC
V: TRBV6-5
size: few
J: TRBJ2-5
D: .

CDR3: CASWSGFEQTEAFF
DNA: TGTGCCAGCTGGTCAGGGTTCGAGCAGACTGAAGCTTTCTTT
V: TRBV18
size: .
J: TRBJ1-1
D: .

CDR3: CASSEGLAGQDTQYF
DNA: TGTGCCAGCAGCGAGGGACTAGCGGGGCAAGATACGCAGTATTTT
V: TRBV9
size: .
J: TRBJ2-3
D: TRBD2

CDR3: CASSLDRWFSGYTF
DNA: TGTGCCAGCAGCTTAGATCGGTGGTTTTCCGGCTACACCTTC
V: TRBV11-3
size: .
J: TRBJ1-2
D: .

CDR3: CASSKGGAGTEAFF
DNA: TGTGCCAGCAGCAAAGGGGGCGCGGGGACTGAAGCTTTCTTT
V: TRBV6-2/TRBV6-3
size: .
J: TRBJ1-1
D: TRBD1

CDR3: CAWSAGGYEKLFF
DNA: TGTGCCTGGAGTGCGGGGGGTTATGAAAAACTGTTTTTT
V: TRBV30
size: .
J: TRBJ1-4
D: .

CDR3: CASWARGLRSPLHF
DNA: TGTGCCAGCTGGGCCAGGGGGCTTCGATCACCCCTCCACTTT
V: TRBV28
size: few
J: TRBJ1-6
D: TRBD1

CDR3: CASSLAQTYEQYF
DNA: TGTGCCAGCAGCTTAGCACAAACCTACGAGCAGTACTTC
V: TRBV11-2
size: .
J: TRBJ2-7
D: .

CDR3: CASSLESTNTEAFF
DNA: TGTGCCAGCAGCTTAGAGTCGACAAACACTGAAGCTTTCTTT
V: TRBV7-2
size: .
J: TRBJ1-1
D: .

CDR3: CASSSGVTVYEQYF
DNA: TGTGCCAGCAGCTCCGGGGTCACAGTTTACGAGCAGTACTTC
V: TRBV7-2
size: .
J: TRBJ2-7
D: .

CDR3: CASSEASGVVAFF
DNA: TGTGCCAGCAGTGAAGCTTCAGGGGTGGTTGCTTTCTTT
V: TRBV6-1
size: .
J: TRBJ1-1
D: .

CDR3: CASSLTGSHEQYF
DNA: TGCGCCAGCAGCTTGACAGGGTCACACGAGCAGTACTTC
V: TRBV5-1
size: once
J: TRBJ2-7
D: .